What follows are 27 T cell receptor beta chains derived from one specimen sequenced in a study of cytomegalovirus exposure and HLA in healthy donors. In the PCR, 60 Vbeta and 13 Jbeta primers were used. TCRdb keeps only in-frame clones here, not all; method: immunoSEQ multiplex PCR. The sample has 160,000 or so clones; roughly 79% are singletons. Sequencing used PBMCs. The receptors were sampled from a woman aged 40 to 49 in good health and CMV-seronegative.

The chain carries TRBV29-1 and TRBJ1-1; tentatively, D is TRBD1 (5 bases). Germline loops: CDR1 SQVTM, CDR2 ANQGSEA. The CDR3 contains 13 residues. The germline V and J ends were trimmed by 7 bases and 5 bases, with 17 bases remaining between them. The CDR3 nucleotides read TGCAGCGCTGTGCCCTCGGGGGGGACTGAAGCTTTCTTT. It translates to CSAVPSGGTEAFF.

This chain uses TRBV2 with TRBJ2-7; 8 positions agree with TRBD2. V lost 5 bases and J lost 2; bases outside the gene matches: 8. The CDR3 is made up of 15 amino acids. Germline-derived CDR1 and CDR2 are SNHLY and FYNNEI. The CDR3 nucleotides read TGTGCCAGCAGTCCACAATTGGGACTAGCCTACGAGCAGTACTTC. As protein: CASSPQLGLAYEQYF.

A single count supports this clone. The CDR3 spells CASSTGYNEQFF. As DNA, the CDR3 is TGTGCCAGCAGTACAGGGTACAATGAGCAGTTCTTC. This chain uses TRBV6-6 with TRBJ2-1, with D perhaps TRBD1 (6 bases). Trimming removed 5 bases at V and 4 bases at J, with 6 bases between. Germline V gene sequence: CDR1 MNHNY, CDR2 SVGAGI (reference sequence). This CDR3 is built from 12 residues.

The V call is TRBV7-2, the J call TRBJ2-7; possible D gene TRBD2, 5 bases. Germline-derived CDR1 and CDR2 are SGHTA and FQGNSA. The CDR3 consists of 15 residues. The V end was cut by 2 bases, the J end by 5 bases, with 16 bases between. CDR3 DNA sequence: TGTGCCAGCAGCTTAATAGCAGGAGGAGGCGACGAGCAGTACTTC. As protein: CASSLIAGGGDEQYF.

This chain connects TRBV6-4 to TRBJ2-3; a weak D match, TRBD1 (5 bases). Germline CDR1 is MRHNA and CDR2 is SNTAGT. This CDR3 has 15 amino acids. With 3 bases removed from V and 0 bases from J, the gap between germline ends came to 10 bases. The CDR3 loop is CASSESQGSTDTQYF. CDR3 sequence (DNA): TGTGCCAGCAGTGAATCCCAGGGAAGCACAGATACGCAGTATTTT.

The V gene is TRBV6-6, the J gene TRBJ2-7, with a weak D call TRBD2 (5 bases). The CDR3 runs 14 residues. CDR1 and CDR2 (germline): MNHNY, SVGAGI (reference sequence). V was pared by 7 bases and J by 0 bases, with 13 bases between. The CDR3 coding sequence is TGTGCCAGCACGGAGGCAGCCTTCTCCTACGAGCAGTACTTC. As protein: CASTEAAFSYEQYF.

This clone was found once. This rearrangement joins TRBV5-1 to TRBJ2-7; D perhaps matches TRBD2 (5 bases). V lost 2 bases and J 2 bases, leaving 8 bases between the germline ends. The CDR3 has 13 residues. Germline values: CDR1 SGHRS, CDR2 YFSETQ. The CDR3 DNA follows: TGCGCCAGCAGCTTAGCGGCAACCTACGAGCAGTACTTC. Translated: CASSLAATYEQYF.

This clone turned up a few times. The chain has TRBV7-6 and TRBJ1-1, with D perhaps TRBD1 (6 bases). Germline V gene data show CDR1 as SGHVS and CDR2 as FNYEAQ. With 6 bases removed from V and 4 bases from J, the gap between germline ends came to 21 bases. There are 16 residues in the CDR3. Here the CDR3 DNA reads TGTGCCAGCAGAGTCTTCCCGGGACAAGAAACCACTGAAGCTTTCTTT. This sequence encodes CASRVFPGQETTEAFF.

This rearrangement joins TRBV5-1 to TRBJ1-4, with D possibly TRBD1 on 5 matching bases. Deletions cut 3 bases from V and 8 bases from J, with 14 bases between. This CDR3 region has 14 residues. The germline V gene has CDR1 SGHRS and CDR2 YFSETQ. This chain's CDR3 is CASSSGTGGEKLFF. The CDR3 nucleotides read TGCGCCAGCAGCTCCGGGACGGGGGGAGAAAAACTGTTTTTT.

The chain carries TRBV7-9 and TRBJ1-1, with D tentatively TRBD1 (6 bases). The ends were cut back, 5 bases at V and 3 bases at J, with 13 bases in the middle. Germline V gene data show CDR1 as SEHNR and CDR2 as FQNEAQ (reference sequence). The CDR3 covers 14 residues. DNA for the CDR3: TGTGCCAGCAGCCCCCAACAGGGCGACACTGAAGCTTTCTTT. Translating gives CASSPQQGDTEAFF.

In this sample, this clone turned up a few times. In nucleotides, the CDR3 is TGTGCCGGAGGGACGGATGCTTCTGGGGCCAACGTCCTGACTTTC. Translating gives CAGGTDASGANVLTF. The chain links TRBV2 to TRBJ2-6, with D possibly matching TRBD2 (6 bases). V lost 11 bases and J lost 1, with 15 bases in between. The V gene's germline CDR1 is SNHLY and CDR2 FYNNEI. There are 15 residues in the CDR3.

The CDR3 region has the DNA TGTGCCAGCAGTTACAGTGAGGCTGAGCAGTTCTTC. This encodes CASSYSEAEQFF. V gene TRBV6-6 combines with J gene TRBJ2-1; D gene unclear. Trimming shortened V by 2 bases and J by 9 bases, and 8 bases separated the two germline ends. Germline lookup yields CDR1 MNHNY and CDR2 SVGAGI (reference sequence). The CDR3 is 12 residues long.

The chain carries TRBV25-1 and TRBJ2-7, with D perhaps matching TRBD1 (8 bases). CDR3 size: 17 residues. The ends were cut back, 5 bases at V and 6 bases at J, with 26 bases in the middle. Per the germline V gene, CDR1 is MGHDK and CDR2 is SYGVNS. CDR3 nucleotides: TGTGCCAGCAGTCCTGAATGGGGTGCAGGGGGCGGGGGCGAGCAGTACTTC. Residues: CASSPEWGAGGGGEQYF.

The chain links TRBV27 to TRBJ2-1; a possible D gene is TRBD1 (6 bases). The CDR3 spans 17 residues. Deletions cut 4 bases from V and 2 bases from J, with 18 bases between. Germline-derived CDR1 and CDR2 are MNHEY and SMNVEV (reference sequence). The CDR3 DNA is TGTGCCAGCAGTTCCCCAACCGGGACACCCGCCTACAATGAGCAGTTCTTC. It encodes CASSSPTGTPAYNEQFF.

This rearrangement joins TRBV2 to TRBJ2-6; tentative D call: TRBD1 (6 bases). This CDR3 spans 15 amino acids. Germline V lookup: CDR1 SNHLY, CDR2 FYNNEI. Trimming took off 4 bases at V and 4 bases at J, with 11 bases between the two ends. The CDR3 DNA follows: TGTGCCAGCAGTGGACAGGCTATAGGGGCCAACGTCCTGACTTTC. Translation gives CASSGQAIGANVLTF. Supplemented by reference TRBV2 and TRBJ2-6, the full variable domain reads EPEVTQTPSHQVTQMGQEVILRCVPISNHLYFYWYRQILGQKVEFLVSFYNNEISEKSEIFDDQFSVERPDGSNFTLKIRSTKLEDSAMYFCASSGQAIGANVLTFGAGSRLTVL.

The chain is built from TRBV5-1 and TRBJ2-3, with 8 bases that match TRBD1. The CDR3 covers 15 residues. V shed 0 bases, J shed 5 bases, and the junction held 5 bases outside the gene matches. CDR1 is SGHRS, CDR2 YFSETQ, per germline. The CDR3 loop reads CASSLAGQGGDTQYF. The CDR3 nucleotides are TGCGCCAGCAGCTTGGCCGGACAGGGAGGAGATACGCAGTATTTT.

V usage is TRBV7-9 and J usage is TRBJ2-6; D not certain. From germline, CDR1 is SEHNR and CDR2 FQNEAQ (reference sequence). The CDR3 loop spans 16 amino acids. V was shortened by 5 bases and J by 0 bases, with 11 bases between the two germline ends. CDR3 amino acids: CASSILSGSGANVLTF. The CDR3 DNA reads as TGTGCCAGCAGCATACTATCGGGCTCTGGGGCCAACGTCCTGACTTTC.

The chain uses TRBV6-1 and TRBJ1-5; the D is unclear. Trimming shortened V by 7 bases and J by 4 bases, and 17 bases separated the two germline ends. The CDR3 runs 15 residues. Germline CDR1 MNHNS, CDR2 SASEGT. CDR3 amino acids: CASTTEGTANQPQHF. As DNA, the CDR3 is TGTGCCAGCACCACGGAGGGCACAGCTAATCAGCCCCAGCATTTT.

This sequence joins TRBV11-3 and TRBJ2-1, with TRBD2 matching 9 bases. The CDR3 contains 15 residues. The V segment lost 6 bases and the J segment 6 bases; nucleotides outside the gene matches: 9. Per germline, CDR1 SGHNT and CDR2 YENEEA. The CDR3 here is CASSIAGGPFNEQFF. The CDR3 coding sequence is TGTGCCAGCAGTATCGCGGGAGGGCCCTTCAATGAGCAGTTCTTC.

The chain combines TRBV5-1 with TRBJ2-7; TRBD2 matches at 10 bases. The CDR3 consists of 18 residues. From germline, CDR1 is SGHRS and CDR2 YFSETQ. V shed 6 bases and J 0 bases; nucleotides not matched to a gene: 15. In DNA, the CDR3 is TGCGCCAGCAACGGGATTTTTGAATCTAGCGGGAGCTCCTACGAGCAGTACTTC. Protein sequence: CASNGIFESSGSSYEQYF.

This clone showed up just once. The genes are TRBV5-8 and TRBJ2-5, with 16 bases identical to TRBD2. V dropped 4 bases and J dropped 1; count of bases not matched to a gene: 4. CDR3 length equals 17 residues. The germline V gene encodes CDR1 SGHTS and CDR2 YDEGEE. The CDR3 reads CASSPGTSGRVQETQYF. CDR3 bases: TGTGCCAGCAGCCCAGGGACTAGCGGGAGGGTCCAAGAGACCCAGTACTTC.

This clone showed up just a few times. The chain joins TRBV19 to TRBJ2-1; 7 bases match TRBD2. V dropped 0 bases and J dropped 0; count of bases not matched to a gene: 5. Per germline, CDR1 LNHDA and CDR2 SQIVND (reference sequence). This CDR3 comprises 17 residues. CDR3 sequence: CASSIEGGSSSYNEQFF. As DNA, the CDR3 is TGTGCCAGTAGTATAGAGGGGGGGTCTAGCTCCTACAATGAGCAGTTCTTC. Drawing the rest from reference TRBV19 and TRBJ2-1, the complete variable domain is DGGITQSPKYLFRKEGQNVTLSCEQNLNHDAMYWYRQDPGQGLRLIYYSQIVNDFQKGDIAEGYSVSREKKESFPLTVTSAQKNPTAFYLCASSIEGGSSSYNEQFFGPGTRLTVL.

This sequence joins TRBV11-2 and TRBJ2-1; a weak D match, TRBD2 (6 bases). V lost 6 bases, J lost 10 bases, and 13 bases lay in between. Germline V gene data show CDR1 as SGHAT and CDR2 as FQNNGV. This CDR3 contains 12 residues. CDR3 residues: CASRIYAGEQFF. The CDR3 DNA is TGTGCCAGCAGAATATACGCGGGGGAGCAGTTCTTC.

CDR3: CASSAHRLSSYEQYF. The CDR3 region has the DNA TGTGCCAGTAGTGCCCACAGGCTTTCCTCCTACGAGCAGTACTTC. V usage is TRBV19 and J usage is TRBJ2-7, with a weak D call TRBD1 (5 bases). The CDR3 totals 15 residues. Germline lookup yields CDR1 LNHDA and CDR2 SQIVND (reference sequence). The ends were cut back, 5 bases at V and 0 bases at J, with 14 bases in the middle.

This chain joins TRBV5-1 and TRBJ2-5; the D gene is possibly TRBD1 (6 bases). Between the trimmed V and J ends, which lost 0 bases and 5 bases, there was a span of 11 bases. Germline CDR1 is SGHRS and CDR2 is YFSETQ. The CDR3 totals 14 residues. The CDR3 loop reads CASSLAQGKETQYF. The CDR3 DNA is TGCGCCAGCAGCTTGGCCCAGGGGAAGGAGACCCAGTACTTC.

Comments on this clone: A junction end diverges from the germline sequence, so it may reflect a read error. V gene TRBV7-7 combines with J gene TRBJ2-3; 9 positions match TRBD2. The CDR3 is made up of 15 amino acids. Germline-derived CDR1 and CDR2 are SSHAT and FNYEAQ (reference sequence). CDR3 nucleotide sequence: TGTGCTAGCAGCCAAACGACTAGCGGAACAGATACGCAGTATTTT. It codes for CASSQTTSGTDTQYF.

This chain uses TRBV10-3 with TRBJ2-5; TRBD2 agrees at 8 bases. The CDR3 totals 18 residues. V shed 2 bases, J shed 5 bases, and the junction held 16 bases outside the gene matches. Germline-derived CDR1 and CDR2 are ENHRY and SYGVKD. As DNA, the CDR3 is TGTGCCATCAGTGAGACCCCCGGGACTAGGGGGACTGAGGAGACCCAGTACTTC. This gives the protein CAISETPGTRGTEETQYF.